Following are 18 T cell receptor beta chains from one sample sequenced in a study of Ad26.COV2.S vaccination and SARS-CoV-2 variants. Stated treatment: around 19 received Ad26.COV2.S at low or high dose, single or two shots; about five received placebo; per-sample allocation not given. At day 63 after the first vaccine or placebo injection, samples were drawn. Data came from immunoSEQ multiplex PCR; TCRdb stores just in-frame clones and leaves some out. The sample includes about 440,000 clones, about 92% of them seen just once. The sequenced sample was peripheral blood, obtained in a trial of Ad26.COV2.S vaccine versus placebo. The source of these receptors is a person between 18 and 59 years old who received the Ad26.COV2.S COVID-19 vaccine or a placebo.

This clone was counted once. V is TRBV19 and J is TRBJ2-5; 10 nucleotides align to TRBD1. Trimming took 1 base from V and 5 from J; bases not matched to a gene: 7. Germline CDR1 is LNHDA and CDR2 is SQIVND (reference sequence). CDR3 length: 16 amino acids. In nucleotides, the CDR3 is TGTGCCAGTAGTATAGTACGAGACAGGGGGCGCGAGACCCAGTACTTC. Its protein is CASSIVRDRGRETQYF.

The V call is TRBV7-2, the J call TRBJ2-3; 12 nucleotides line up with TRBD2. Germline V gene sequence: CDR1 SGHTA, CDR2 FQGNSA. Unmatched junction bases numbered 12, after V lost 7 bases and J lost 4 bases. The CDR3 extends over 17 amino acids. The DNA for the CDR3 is TGTGCCAGCAACCCGAACGGACTAGCGGGAACCCCAGATACGCAGTATTTT. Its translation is CASNPNGLAGTPDTQYF.

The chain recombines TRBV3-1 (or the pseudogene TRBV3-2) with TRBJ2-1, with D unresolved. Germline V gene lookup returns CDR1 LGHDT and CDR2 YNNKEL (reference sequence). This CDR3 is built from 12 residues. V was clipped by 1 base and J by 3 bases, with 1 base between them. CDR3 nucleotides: TGTGCCAGCAGCCAAGTCTACAATGAGCAGTTCTTC. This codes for CASSQVYNEQFF.

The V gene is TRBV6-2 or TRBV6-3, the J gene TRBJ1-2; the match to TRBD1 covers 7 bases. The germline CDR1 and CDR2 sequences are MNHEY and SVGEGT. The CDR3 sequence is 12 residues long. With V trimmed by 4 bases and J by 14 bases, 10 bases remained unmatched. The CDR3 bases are TGTGCCAGCAGTTGGGGGACAGTACTCGCGACCTTC. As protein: CASSWGTVLATF.

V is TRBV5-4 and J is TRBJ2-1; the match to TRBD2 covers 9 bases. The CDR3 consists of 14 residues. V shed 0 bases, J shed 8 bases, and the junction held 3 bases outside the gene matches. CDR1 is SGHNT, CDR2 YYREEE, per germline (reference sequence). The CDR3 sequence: CASSLGLAGYEQFF. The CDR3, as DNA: TGTGCCAGCAGCTTGGGGCTAGCGGGATATGAGCAGTTCTTC.

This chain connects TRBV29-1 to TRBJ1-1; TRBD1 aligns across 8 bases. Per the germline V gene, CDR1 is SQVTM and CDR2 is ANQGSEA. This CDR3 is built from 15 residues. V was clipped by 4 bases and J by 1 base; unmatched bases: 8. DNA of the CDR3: TGCAGCGTTGCAAGGGGAACAGGGGGGAACACTGAAGCTTTCTTT. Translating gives CSVARGTGGNTEAFF. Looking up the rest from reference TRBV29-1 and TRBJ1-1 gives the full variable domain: SAVISQKPSRDICQRGTSLTIQCQVDSQVTMMFWYRQQPGQSLTLIATANQGSEATYESGFVIDKFPISRPNLTFSTLTVSNMSPEDSSIYLCSVARGTGGNTEAFFGQGTRLTVV.

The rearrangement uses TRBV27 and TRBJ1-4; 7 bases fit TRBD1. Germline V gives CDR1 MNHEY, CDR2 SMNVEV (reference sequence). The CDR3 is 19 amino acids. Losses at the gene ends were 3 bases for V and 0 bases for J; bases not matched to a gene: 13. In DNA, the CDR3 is TGTGCCAGCAGTTTCCAAATACCGGGACAGAGAGCAACTAATGAAAAACTGTTTTTT. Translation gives CASSFQIPGQRATNEKLFF.

The CDR3 loop reads CASSVGAELNEKLFF. Here the CDR3 DNA reads TGTGCCAGCAGCGTAGGGGCAGAACTGAATGAAAAACTGTTTTTT. The chain employs TRBV9 and TRBJ1-4; D is uncertain. V dropped 0 bases and J dropped 5 bases, with 11 bases sitting between them. The CDR3 covers 15 residues. CDR1 is SGDLS and CDR2 is YYNGEE in the germline V gene.

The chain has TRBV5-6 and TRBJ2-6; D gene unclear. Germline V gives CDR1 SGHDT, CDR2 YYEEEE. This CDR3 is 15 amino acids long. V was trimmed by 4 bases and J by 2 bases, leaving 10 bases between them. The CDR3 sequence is CASSTTVTGANVLTF. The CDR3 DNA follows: TGTGCCAGCAGCACGACTGTGACTGGGGCCAACGTCCTGACTTTC. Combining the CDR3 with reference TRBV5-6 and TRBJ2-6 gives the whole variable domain DAGVTQSPTHLIKTRGQQVTLRCSPKSGHDTVSWYQQALGQGPQFIFQYYEEEERQRGNFPDRFSGHQFPNYSSELNVNALLLGDSALYLCASSTTVTGANVLTFGAGSRLTVL.

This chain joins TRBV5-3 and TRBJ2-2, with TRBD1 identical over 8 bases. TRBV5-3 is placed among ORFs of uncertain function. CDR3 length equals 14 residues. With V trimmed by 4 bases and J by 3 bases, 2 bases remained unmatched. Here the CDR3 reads CARSAGQDTGELFF. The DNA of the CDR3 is TGTGCCAGAAGCGCGGGACAGGACACCGGGGAGCTGTTTTTT.

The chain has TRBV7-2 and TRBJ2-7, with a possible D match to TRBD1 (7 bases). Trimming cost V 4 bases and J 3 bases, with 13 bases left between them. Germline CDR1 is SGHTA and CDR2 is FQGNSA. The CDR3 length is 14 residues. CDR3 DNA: TGTGCCAGCAGCTGGAGGGACAGACTCTACGAGCAGTACTTC. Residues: CASSWRDRLYEQYF. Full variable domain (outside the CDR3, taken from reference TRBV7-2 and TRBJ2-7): GAGVSQSPSNKVTEKGKDVELRCDPISGHTALYWYRQSLGQGLEFLIYFQGNSAPDKSGLPSDRFSAERTGGSVSTLTIQRTQQEDSAVYLCASSWRDRLYEQYFGPGTRLTVT.

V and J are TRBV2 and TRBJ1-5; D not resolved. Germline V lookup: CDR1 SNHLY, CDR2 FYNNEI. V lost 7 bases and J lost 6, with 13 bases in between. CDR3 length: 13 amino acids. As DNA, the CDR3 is TGTGCCAGCACGAGGCAGGTAGTTCAGCCCCAGCATTTT. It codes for CASTRQVVQPQHF.

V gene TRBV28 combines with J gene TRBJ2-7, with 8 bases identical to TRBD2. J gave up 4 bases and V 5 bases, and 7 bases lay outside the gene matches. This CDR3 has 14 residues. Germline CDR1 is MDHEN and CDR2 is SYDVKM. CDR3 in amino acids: CASSGGGRLYEQYF. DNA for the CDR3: TGTGCCAGCAGTGGCGGCGGGAGGTTGTACGAGCAGTACTTC.

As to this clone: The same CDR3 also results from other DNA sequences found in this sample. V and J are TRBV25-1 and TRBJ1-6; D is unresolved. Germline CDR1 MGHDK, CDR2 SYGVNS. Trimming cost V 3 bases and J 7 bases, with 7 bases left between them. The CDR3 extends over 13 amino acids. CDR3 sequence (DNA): TGTGCCAGCAGTGAGGACGGGAATTCACCCCTCCACTTT. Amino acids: CASSEDGNSPLHF.

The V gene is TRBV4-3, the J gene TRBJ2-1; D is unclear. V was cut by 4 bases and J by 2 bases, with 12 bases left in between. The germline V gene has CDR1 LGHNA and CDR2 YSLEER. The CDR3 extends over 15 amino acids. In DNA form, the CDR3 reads TGCGCCAGCAGCCGGGTTCTTGGCCCCTACAATGAGCAGTTCTTC. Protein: CASSRVLGPYNEQFF.

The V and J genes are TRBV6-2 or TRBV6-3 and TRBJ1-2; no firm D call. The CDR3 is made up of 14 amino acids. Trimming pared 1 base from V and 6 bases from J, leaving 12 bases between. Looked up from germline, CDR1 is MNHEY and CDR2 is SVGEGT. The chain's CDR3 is CASSYFEWSNGYTF. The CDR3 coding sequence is TGTGCCAGCAGTTACTTCGAGTGGAGCAATGGCTACACCTTC.

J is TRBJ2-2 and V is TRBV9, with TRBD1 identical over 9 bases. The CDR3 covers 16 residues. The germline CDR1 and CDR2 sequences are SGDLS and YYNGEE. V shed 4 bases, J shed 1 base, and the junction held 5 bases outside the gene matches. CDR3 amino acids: CASSMPGQGNTGELFF. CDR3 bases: TGTGCCAGCAGCATGCCGGGACAGGGGAACACCGGGGAGCTGTTTTTT.

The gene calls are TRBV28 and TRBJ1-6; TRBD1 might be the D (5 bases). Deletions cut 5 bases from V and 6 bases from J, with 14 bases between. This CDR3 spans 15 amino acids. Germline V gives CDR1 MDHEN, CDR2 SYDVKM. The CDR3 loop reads CASSPHGTGNSPLHF. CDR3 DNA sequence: TGTGCCAGCAGTCCCCACGGGACCGGTAATTCACCCCTCCACTTT.